This TCR beta chain was retrieved from a study of cytomegalovirus exposure and HLA in healthy donors. Per germline, CDR1 MNHEY and CDR2 SMNVEV (reference sequence). There are 16 residues in the CDR3. Trimming left V 8 bases short and J 7 bases short, with 21 bases between. PCR amplification relied on 60 Vbeta primers (plus 13 Jbeta primers). Using immunoSEQ multiplex PCR, the repertoire was profiled, and TCRdb retains in-frame clones only, with some absent. The data contain approximately 150,000 clones, roughly 68% of them singletons. V and J are TRBV27 and TRBJ1-6; a possible D gene is TRBD1 (6 bases). The clonotype was recovered from a man younger than 40 in good health and CMV-seropositive. Sequencing was performed on PBMCs. CDR3 nucleotide sequence: TGTGCCAGCTTAGGAGTGGTAGGGGGTCTCAATTCACCCCTCCACTTT. Its protein product is CASLGVVGGLNSPLHF.